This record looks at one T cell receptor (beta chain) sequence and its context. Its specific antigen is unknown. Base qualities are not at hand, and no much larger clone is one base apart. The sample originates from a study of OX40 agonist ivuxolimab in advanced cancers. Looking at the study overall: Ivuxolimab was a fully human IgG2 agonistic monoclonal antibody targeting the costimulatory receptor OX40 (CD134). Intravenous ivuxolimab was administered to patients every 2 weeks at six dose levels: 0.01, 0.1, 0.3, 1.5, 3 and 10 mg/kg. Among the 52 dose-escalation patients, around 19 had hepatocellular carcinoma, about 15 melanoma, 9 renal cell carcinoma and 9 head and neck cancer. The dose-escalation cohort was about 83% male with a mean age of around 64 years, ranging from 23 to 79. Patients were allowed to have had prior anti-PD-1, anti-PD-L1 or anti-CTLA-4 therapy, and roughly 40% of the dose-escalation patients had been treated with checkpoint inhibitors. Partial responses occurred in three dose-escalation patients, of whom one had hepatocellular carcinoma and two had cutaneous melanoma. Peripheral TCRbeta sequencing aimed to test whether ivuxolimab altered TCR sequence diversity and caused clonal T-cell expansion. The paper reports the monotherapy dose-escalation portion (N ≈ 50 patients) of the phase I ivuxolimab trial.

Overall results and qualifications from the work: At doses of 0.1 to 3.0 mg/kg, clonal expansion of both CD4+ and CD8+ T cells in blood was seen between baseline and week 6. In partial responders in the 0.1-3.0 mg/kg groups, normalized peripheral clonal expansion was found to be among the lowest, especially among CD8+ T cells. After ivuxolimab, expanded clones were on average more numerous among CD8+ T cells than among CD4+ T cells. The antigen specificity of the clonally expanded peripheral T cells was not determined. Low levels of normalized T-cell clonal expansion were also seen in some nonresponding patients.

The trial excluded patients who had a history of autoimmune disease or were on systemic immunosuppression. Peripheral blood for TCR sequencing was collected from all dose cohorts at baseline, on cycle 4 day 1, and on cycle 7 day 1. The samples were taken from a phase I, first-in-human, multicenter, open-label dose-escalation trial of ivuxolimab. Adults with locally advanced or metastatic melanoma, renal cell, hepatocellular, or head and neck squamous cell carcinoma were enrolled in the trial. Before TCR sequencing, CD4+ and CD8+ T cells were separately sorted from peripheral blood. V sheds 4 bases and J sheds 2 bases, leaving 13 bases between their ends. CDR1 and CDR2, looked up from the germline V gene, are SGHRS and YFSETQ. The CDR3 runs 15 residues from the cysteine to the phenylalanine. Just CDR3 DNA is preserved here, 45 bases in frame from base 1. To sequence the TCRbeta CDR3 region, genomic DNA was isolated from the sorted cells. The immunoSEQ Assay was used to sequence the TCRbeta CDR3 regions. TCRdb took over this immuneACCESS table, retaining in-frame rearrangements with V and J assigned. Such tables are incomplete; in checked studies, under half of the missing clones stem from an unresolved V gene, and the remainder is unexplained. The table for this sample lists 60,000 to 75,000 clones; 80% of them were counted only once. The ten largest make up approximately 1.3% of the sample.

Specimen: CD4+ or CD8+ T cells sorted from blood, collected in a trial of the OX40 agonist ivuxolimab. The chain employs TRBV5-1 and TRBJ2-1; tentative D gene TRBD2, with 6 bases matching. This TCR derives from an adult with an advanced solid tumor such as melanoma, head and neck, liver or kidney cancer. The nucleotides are TGCGCCAGCAGCGTTACGGGACTCACCTACAATGAGCAGTTCTTC. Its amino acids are CASSVTGLTYNEQFF.